This passage covers 22 T cell receptor beta chains from one sample sequenced in a study of beta chain features in type 1 diabetes. Whole-study results and caveats: Among all four CD4+ subsets, Type 1 diabetes patients had TCRB CDR3s that were moderately but significantly shorter.

The authors reverse transcribed all of the isolated RNA, so sequencing captured expressed TCRB transcripts. Libraries were prepared by immunoSEQ multiplex PCR; TCRdb keeps only in-frame clonotypes and omits some of them. The sample shows 300,000 to 350,000 clones, 13% of them seen only once. For these TCRs, the target antigens are not known. Sequences were obtained from naive CD4+ T cells from blood. These receptors originate from a young woman with type 1 diabetes.

The table lists this clone with a few counts. The chain has TRBV7-2 and TRBJ1-2; 7 bases are shared with TRBD1. This CDR3 is built from 16 residues. CDR1 is SGHTA and CDR2 is FQGNSA in the germline V gene. After removal of 5 bases from V and 7 bases from J, the junction contained 16 bases not matched to a gene. The DNA of the CDR3 is TGTGCCAGCAGCACCCGTGGACAGGCTCTGGGGGTTGGCTACACCTTC. It translates to CASSTRGQALGVGYTF.

V and J are TRBV5-1 and TRBJ2-7, with 8 positions matching TRBD1. This CDR3 has 14 residues. The J segment lost 2 bases and the V segment lost 2 bases, leaving 3 bases of the junction unmatched. CDR1 is SGHRS and CDR2 is YFSETQ in the germline V gene. Here the CDR3 reads CASSLGQGAYEQYV. The CDR3 DNA sequence: TGCGCCAGCAGCTTAGGACAGGGCGCCTACGAGCAGTACGTC.

This clone was detected a few times. The V call is TRBV7-2, the J call TRBJ1-2; D is ambiguous. Trimming removed 2 bases from V and 2 bases from J, with 9 bases in between. The CDR3 runs to 14 residues. Germline CDR1 and CDR2: SGHTA and FQGNSA. The CDR3 protein is CASSLFQRNYGYTF. The CDR3 nucleotides are TGTGCCAGCAGCTTATTCCAGCGGAACTATGGCTACACCTTC.

This clone was seen a few times. The V call is TRBV6-5, the J call TRBJ2-1, with D tentatively TRBD2 (6 bases). V lost 8 bases to trimming and J lost 6 bases, with 14 bases between them. Germline V lookup: CDR1 MNHEY, CDR2 SVGAGI. This CDR3 contains 13 residues. This chain's CDR3 is CASSRRGSNEQFF. The CDR3 DNA reads as TGTGCCAGCTCGAGGAGGGGTTCCAATGAGCAGTTCTTC.

Notes on this clone: This CDR3 is also generated by other DNA sequences in the sample. The chain uses TRBV7-9 and TRBJ1-1; maybe TRBD1 (6 bases). The ends were cut back, 6 bases at V and 2 bases at J, with 10 bases in the middle. This CDR3 contains 13 residues. In germline, CDR1 is SEHNR, CDR2 FQNEAQ (reference sequence). CDR3: CASSPQGNTEAFF. The CDR3 nucleotides are TGTGCCAGCAGTCCACAGGGAAACACTGAAGCTTTCTTT.

This clone was seen many times. This chain connects TRBV13 to TRBJ2-7; tentative D call: TRBD2 (6 bases). The germline V gene encodes CDR1 PRHDT and CDR2 FYEKMQ (reference sequence). The CDR3 runs 13 residues. With 5 bases removed from V and 12 bases from J, the gap between germline ends came to 20 bases. The CDR3, as DNA: TGTGCCAGCAGCATCGGGACTCTCAGCCCCGTGTACTTC. This translates into CASSIGTLSPVYF.

This clone was picked up a small number of times. V gene TRBV28 combines with J gene TRBJ2-7, with 9 bases matching TRBD1. The CDR3 runs to 13 residues. Trimming cost V 10 bases and J 2 bases; bases outside gene matches: 6. Germline-derived CDR1 and CDR2 are MDHEN and SYDVKM. This chain's CDR3 is CANRDRVTYEQYF. The CDR3, as DNA: TGTGCCAACCGGGACAGGGTCACCTACGAGCAGTACTTC.

The V call is TRBV6-6, the J call TRBJ1-5, with D unresolved. V dropped 2 bases and J dropped 8 bases, with 7 bases sitting between them. Germline V gene data show CDR1 as MNHNY and CDR2 as SVGAGI (reference sequence). The CDR3 has 12 amino acids. CDR3 in DNA: TGTGCCAGCAGTTACCCACAAGAGCCCCAGCATTTT. This sequence encodes CASSYPQEPQHF.

The chain links TRBV6-6 to TRBJ2-3, with 8 bases that match TRBD2. The CDR3 runs 16 residues. The germline V gene has CDR1 MNHNY and CDR2 SVGAGI (reference sequence). With V trimmed by 7 bases and J by 2 bases, 11 bases remained unmatched. The CDR3 sequence: CASMTVAGFNTDTQYF. CDR3 bases: TGTGCCAGCATGACTGTAGCGGGGTTTAACACAGATACGCAGTATTTT.

This clone occurred a few times. The chain links TRBV7-3 to TRBJ2-7; D remains unclear. Trimming removed 2 bases from V and 3 bases from J, with 11 bases in between. There are 14 residues in the CDR3. Germline V gene sequence: CDR1 SGHTA, CDR2 FQGTGA. DNA for the CDR3: TGTGCCAGCAGCTTATCTGGTCAGAACTACGAGCAGTACTTC. Encoded protein: CASSLSGQNYEQYF.

The chain employs TRBV7-8 and TRBJ2-7, with a weak D call TRBD2 (5 bases). V dropped 2 bases and J dropped 1 base, with 6 bases sitting between them. Germline CDR1 SGHVS, CDR2 FQNEAQ. The CDR3 has 13 amino acids. The CDR3 DNA reads as TGTGCCAGCAGCTTATCGGGGTCCTACGAGCAGTACGTC. Translated, it gives CASSLSGSYEQYV.

The chain links TRBV27 to TRBJ1-4; D possibly corresponds to TRBD1 (6 bases). V was pared by 6 bases and J by 8 bases, with 16 bases between. Germline CDR1 MNHEY, CDR2 SMNVEV (reference sequence). This CDR3 spans 14 amino acids. CDR3 loop: CASRKGGLKEKLFF. The CDR3 DNA reads as TGTGCCAGCAGGAAGGGGGGGCTCAAAGAAAAACTGTTTTTT.

The chain employs TRBV11-3 and TRBJ2-1, with 9 positions matching TRBD1. J gave up 5 bases and V 1 base, and 3 bases lay outside the gene matches. Germline V CDR1 and CDR2: SGHNT, YENEEA. The CDR3 is 15 residues long. The CDR3 region is CASSLGGTGHNEQFF. The CDR3 coding sequence is TGTGCCAGCAGCTTAGGGGGGACAGGGCACAATGAGCAGTTCTTC. The full variable domain, completed using reference TRBV11-3 and TRBJ2-1, is EAGVVQSPRYKIIEKKQPVAFWCNPISGHNTLYWYLQNLGQGPELLIRYENEEAVDDSQLPKDRFSAERLKGVDSTLKIQPAELGDSAVYLCASSLGGTGHNEQFFGPGTRLTVL.

The genes are TRBV13 and TRBJ1-1; no clear D. The CDR3 consists of 14 residues. Germline-derived CDR1 and CDR2 are PRHDT and FYEKMQ (reference sequence). V was pared by 5 bases and J by 1 base, with 11 bases between. Here the CDR3 reads CASSPYTENTEAFF. The CDR3 bases are TGTGCCAGCAGCCCATACACAGAGAACACTGAAGCTTTCTTT.

This clone was recorded a few times. The rearrangement links TRBV5-4 to TRBJ2-3, with TRBD2 matching 8 bases. Germline trimming cut 5 bases from V and 3 bases from J; bases unmatched to any gene: 11. Germline V gene sequence: CDR1 SGHNT, CDR2 YYREEE (reference sequence). CDR3 length: 16 amino acids. The CDR3 DNA sequence: TGTGCCAGCAGTCTCCGGACTAGCTTAAGGACAGATACGCAGTATTTT. Residues: CASSLRTSLRTDTQYF.

The chain has TRBV29-1 and TRBJ1-2, with D uncertain. Looked up from germline, CDR1 is SQVTM and CDR2 is ANQGSEA. There are 12 residues in the CDR3. V lost 7 bases and J lost 7, with 16 bases in between. The CDR3 region is CSAGSGPLGYTF. CDR3 in DNA: TGCAGCGCGGGATCTGGCCCCCTTGGCTACACCTTC.

The rearrangement links TRBV5-1 to TRBJ2-7; TRBD2 matches at 11 bases. Germline V gene sequence: CDR1 SGHRS, CDR2 YFSETQ. This CDR3 contains 14 residues. Trimming removed 4 bases from V and 2 bases from J; junction bases left unmatched: 2. Here the CDR3 reads CASSETSGTYEQYF. The CDR3 coding sequence is TGCGCCAGCAGCGAGACTAGCGGGACCTACGAGCAGTACTTC.

This clone was recorded a few times. This rearrangement joins TRBV10-1 to TRBJ2-5; D may be TRBD1 (6 bases). Trimming pared 4 bases from V and 1 base from J, leaving 7 bases between. Germline CDR1 reads WNHNN; CDR2 reads SYGVQD (reference sequence). The CDR3 covers 13 residues. CDR3 sequence reads: CASSGTVQETQYF. The CDR3 DNA sequence: TGCGCCAGCAGTGGGACAGTCCAAGAGACCCAGTACTTC.

This sequence joins TRBV19 and TRBJ2-1; the D gene is possibly TRBD2 (6 bases). Per germline, CDR1 LNHDA and CDR2 SQIVND (reference sequence). The CDR3 is 14 residues long. The germline V and J ends were trimmed by 7 bases and 0 bases, with 10 bases remaining between them. This chain's CDR3 is CASIGGRSYNEQFF. Here the CDR3 DNA reads TGTGCCAGTATCGGGGGTCGCTCCTACAATGAGCAGTTCTTC.

This clone was seen a handful of times. V usage is TRBV5-1 and J usage is TRBJ2-7, with no clear D. This CDR3 spans 15 amino acids. In germline, CDR1 is SGHRS, CDR2 YFSETQ. The V and J ends lost 4 bases and 2 bases respectively, with 16 bases between them. The CDR3: CASSRGSPSPYEQYF. Here the CDR3 DNA reads TGCGCCAGCAGCCGAGGATCCCCCTCCCCCTACGAGCAGTACTTC.

The chain joins TRBV18 to TRBJ1-1; D unclear. The CDR3 extends over 14 amino acids. V shed 3 bases and J shed 5 bases, with 13 bases lying between them. CDR1 and CDR2 (germline): KGHSH, LQKENI. CDR3 in amino acids: CASSPQTEGTEAFF. CDR3 in DNA: TGTGCCAGCTCACCGCAGACCGAGGGTACTGAAGCTTTCTTT.

The V gene is TRBV15, the J gene TRBJ2-3; D gene ambiguous. Trimming stripped 0 bases from V and 6 bases from J, with 4 bases between. This CDR3 has 12 residues. Germline-derived CDR1 and CDR2 are LNHNV and YYDKDF (reference sequence). In nucleotides, the CDR3 is TGTGCCACCAGCAGAGATTCGGATACGCAGTATTTT. It translates to CATSRDSDTQYF.